Below are 7 T cell receptor beta chains sequenced from a single sample in a study of blood T cell repertoires in COVID-19. Data came from immunoSEQ multiplex PCR; TCRdb stores just in-frame clones and leaves some out. Altogether under 250,000 clones are present, more than 75% being singletons, with the ten largest covering 5.2%. Input material: peripheral blood. These receptors all come from a woman in her sixties or seventies with COVID-19, enrolled during active disease.

V usage is TRBV9 and J usage is TRBJ2-7; TRBD2 matches 8 bases. Germline-derived CDR1 and CDR2 are SGDLS and YYNGEE. The CDR3 runs to 14 residues. Trimming at V came to 0 bases and at J to 12 bases, leaving 11 bases not matched to a gene. The CDR3 sequence is CASSVEVSGELWYF. Here the CDR3 DNA reads TGTGCCAGCAGCGTAGAGGTTAGCGGGGAACTGTGGTACTTC.

The chain links TRBV6-1 to TRBJ2-7, with 10 bases fitting TRBD1. Germline loops: CDR1 MNHNS, CDR2 SASEGT. The CDR3 loop spans 15 amino acids. V gave up 5 bases and J gave up 11 bases; unmatched junction bases: 15. The CDR3 DNA reads as TGTGCCAGCAGTTCCCGACAGGGGGCAAGGTTTGAGAAGTACTTC. Amino acids: CASSSRQGARFEKYF.

This clone was picked up a small number of times. The chain recombines TRBV6-5 with TRBJ2-6; D remains unclear. Trimming removed 6 bases at V and 0 bases at J, with 9 bases between. The CDR3 loop spans 15 amino acids. Germline CDR1 is MNHEY and CDR2 is SVGAGI. CDR3 protein: CASRPHGSGANVLTF. CDR3 nucleotide sequence: TGTGCCAGCAGACCCCACGGCTCTGGGGCCAACGTCCTGACTTTC.

This clone was picked up one time. This sequence joins TRBV11-2 and TRBJ2-1; D might be TRBD2 (6 bases). V was cut by 3 bases and J by 5 bases, with 17 bases left in between. The CDR3 runs 16 residues. The germline V gene encodes CDR1 SGHAT and CDR2 FQNNGV. The CDR3 DNA reads as TGTGCCAGCAGCTTCGGCGGGAAGCTTCAAAACAATGAGCAGTTCTTC. It codes for CASSFGGKLQNNEQFF.

CDR3 in amino acids: CASSQGADISNQPQHF. In DNA form, the CDR3 reads TGCGCCAGCAGCCAAGGGGCGGACATCAGCAATCAGCCCCAGCATTTT. The chain recombines TRBV4-1 with TRBJ1-5, with TRBD1 as a possible D gene (5 bases). CDR3 length equals 16 residues. V lost 1 base to trimming and J lost 1 base, with 11 bases between them. Germline V gene sequence: CDR1 MGHRA, CDR2 YSYEKL.

This clone was found a few times. The gene calls are TRBV11-2 and TRBJ1-3; D is ambiguous. This CDR3 is built from 12 residues. Germline CDR1 is SGHAT and CDR2 is FQNNGV. V was shortened by 1 base and J by 5 bases, with 3 bases between the two germline ends. CDR3 sequence reads: CASSLGRNTIYF. CDR3 coding DNA: TGTGCCAGCAGCTTAGGGCGAAACACCATATATTTT.

V usage is TRBV6-5 and J usage is TRBJ2-2, with 8 bases fitting TRBD2. Germline V gene data show CDR1 as MNHEY and CDR2 as SVGAGI. CDR3 length: 15 residues. The ends lost 5 bases at V and 2 bases at J; junction bases unmatched: 4. Here the CDR3 DNA reads TGTGCCAGCAGTACTAGCGGCCCAAACACCGGGGAGCTGTTTTTT. Its translation is CASSTSGPNTGELFF.